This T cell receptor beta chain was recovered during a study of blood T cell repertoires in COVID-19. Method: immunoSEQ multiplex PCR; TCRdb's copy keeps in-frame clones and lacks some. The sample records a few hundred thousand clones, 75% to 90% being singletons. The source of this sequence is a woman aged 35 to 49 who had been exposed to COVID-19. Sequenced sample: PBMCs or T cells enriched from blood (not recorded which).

In DNA form, the CDR3 reads TGTGCCTGGAGTGTAACACAGGGTGGCGGCTACACCTTC. Residues: CAWSVTQGGGYTF. The rearrangement uses TRBV30 and TRBJ1-2, with D perhaps TRBD1 (6 bases). Germline CDR1 GTSNPN, CDR2 SVGIG (reference sequence). Trimming removed 0 bases from V and 8 bases from J, with 13 bases in between. The CDR3 has 13 residues. Combining the CDR3 with reference TRBV30 and TRBJ1-2 gives the whole variable domain SQTIHQWPATLVQPVGSPLSLECTVEGTSNPNLYWYRQAAGRGLQLLFYSVGIGQISSEVPQNLSASRPQDRQFILSSKKLLLSDSGFYLCAWSVTQGGGYTFGSGTRLTVV.